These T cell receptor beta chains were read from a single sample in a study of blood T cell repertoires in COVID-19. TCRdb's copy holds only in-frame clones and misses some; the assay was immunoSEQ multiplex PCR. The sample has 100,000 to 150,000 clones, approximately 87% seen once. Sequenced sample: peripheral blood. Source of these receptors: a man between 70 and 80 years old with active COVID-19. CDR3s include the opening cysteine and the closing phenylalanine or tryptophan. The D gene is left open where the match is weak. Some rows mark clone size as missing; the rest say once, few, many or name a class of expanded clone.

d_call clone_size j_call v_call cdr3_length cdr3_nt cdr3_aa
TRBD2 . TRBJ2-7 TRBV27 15 TGTGCCACTTCATCGACTAGCGGGAGTAACTACGAGCAGTACTTC CATSSTSGSNYEQYF
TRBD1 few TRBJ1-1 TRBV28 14 TGTGCCAGCAGGCAGAGACAGGGGGGGACTGAAGCTTTCTTT CASRQRQGGTEAFF
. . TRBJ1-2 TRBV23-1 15 TGCGCCAGCAGTCAATCGGGCCAGTCGAACTATGGCTACACCTTC CASSQSGQSNYGYTF
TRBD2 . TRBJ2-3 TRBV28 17 TGTGCCAGCAGTTTAGTAAAAGCGGGAGGCGATACGGATACGCAGTATTTT CASSLVKAGGDTDTQYF
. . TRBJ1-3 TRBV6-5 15 TGTGCCAGTAGGGGTCAGGGAAGCTCTGGAAACACCATATATTTT CASRGQGSSGNTIYF
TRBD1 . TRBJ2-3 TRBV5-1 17 TGCGCCAGCAGCTTGGTCGGATCGGGACAGGGCACAGATACGCAGTATTTT CASSLVGSGQGTDTQYF
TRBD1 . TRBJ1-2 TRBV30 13 TGTGCCTGGAGCGCCGGACAGGCCGTTGGCTACACCTTC CAWSAGQAVGYTF
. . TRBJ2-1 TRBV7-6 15 TGTGCCAGCAGCTTAGCTTTAAGCCTCTACAATGAGCAGTTCTTC CASSLALSLYNEQFF
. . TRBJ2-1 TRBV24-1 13 TGTGCCACCAGTGATCGGGAATGGGGTGAGCAGTTCTTC CATSDREWGEQFF
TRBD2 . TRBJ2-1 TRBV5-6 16 TGTGCCAGCAGCTTCTGGACTAGCGGGAGGGCGAATGAGCAGTTCTTC CASSFWTSGRANEQFF
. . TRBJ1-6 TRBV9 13 TGTGCCAGCAGCGCGACAGAGGACTCACCCCTCCACTTT CASSATEDSPLHF
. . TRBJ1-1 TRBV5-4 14 TGTGCCAGCAGCTTGGAAGGACTAAGGACTGAAGCTTTCTTT CASSLEGLRTEAFF
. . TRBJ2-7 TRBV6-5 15 TGTGCCAGCAGGGAGGGCGTGGGGAGCTCCTACGAGCAGTACTTC CASREGVGSSYEQYF
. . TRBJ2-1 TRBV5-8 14 TGTGCCAGCAGCCCCCAGGGGATAGTGGAGGAGCAGTTCTTC CASSPQGIVEEQFF
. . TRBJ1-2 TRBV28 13 TGTGCCAGCAGACTAGGGAGTGGGAGGGGCTACACCTTC CASRLGSGRGYTF
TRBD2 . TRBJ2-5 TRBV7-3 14 TGTGCCAGCAGCCTAGCGGGTGCTGAAGAGACCCAGTACTTC CASSLAGAEETQYF
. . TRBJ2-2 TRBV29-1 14 TGCAGCGCCCTGACAGCCGGAAACACCGGGGAGCTGTTTTTT CSALTAGNTGELFF
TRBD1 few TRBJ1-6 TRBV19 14 TGTGCCAGTAGTTCCCGACAGGGGAATTCACCCCTCCACTTT CASSSRQGNSPLHF
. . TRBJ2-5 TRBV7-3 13 TGTGCCAGCAGCTTAAGAGGGCGGGAGACCCAGTACTTC CASSLRGRETQYF
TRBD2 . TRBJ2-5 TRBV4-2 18 TGTGCCAGCAGCCAAGCCTCTGCGACTAGCGGGAGGGCACAGACCCAGTACTTC CASSQASATSGRAQTQYF
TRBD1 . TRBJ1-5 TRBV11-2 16 TGTGCCAGCAGCCCCCTGGGACAGGAGAGAGATCAGCCCCAGCATTTT CASSPLGQERDQPQHF
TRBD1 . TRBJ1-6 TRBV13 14 TGTGCCAGCAGCTTGGGACAGGGTAATTCACCCCTCCACTTT CASSLGQGNSPLHF
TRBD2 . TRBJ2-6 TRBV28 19 TGTGCCAGCAGTTTTAAAGGTGCGGGAGGGAGCTCTGGGGCCAACGTCCTGACTTTC CASSFKGAGGSSGANVLTF
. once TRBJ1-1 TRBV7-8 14 TGTGCCAGCAGCTTAGGCGGCGGCAACACTGAAGCTTTCTTT CASSLGGGNTEAFF
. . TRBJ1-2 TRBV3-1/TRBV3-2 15 TGTGCCAGCAGCCAAGATTGGAGCAGGGCCTATGGCTACACCTTC CASSQDWSRAYGYTF
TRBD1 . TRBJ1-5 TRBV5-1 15 TGCGCCAGCGCGGTCGGGACAGGGGACAATCAGCCCCAGCATTTT CASAVGTGDNQPQHF
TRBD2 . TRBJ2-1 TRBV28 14 TGTGCCAGCAGTTACAGCGGGATTAAAGATGAGCAGTTCTTC CASSYSGIKDEQFF
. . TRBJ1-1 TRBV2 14 TGTGCCAGCAGTGAGAGGACAGTTGACACTGAAGCTTTCTTT CASSERTVDTEAFF
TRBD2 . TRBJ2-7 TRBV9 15 TGTGCCAGCAGCGAGACTAGCGGGAGGAAGAGCGAGCAGTACTTC CASSETSGRKSEQYF
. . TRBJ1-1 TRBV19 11 TGTGCCAGTAGTATTCTCTCTGAAGCTTTCTTT CASSILSEAFF
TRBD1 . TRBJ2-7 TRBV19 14 TGTGCCAGTAGTTCTCAGGGGGCCTCGTACGAGCAGTACTTC CASSSQGASYEQYF
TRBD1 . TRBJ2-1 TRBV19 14 TGTGCCAGTAGTATAGGACAGGGGTACAATGAGCAGTTCTTC CASSIGQGYNEQFF
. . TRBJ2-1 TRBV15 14 TGTGCCACCAGCAGAGATAACGAGAACAATGAGCAGTTCTTC CATSRDNENNEQFF